This note documents a single T cell receptor (beta chain) sequence. Its antigen is unknown. The data stem from a study of T-cell memory formation after mild COVID-19. V gave up 3 bases and J gave up 3 bases; unmatched junction bases: 6. CDR3 length equals 15 residues. Germline loops: CDR1 MDHEN, CDR2 SYDVKM. General study results and limits: Later expanders leaned toward CD4+, whereas clones contracting from day 15 to 85 were balanced CD4/CD8. Cross-reactive memory appears to have joined, as suggested by some responding clones showing up in pre-infection memory.

One entry per CDR3 protein, called by TCRdb with MiXCR from the 5' RACE reads. Here the sample spans about 360,000 distinct CDR3 sequences, approximately 15% being singletons. The sample was PBMCs or a T cell subset sorted from them (not recorded which). This sequence was found in a man between 18 and 29 years old who had mild COVID-19 (a few samples of this study predate the infection). Cell type and time point are not known. This rearrangement joins TRBV28 to TRBJ1-2; 8 bases line up with TRBD1. The CDR3 region has the DNA TGTGCCAGCAGTTTCGGGACAGGAGGATACTATGGCTACACCTTC. Translated, it gives CASSFGTGGYYGYTF.